This is a list of T cell receptor beta chains from one sample in a study of T cells in Graves' hyperthyroidism and ophthalmopathy. TCRdb used MiXCR to reprocess the multiplex PCR reads, holding one entry per CDR3 protein. The sample has approximately 380,000 distinct CDR3 sequences; around an eighth are singletons. Specimen: blood. The receptors originated from a man over 45 with Graves' ophthalmopathy. Both conserved end residues are part of each CDR3. A D gene is named only where the DNA matches it firmly. Clone size is not always given. Where it is, it says once, few, many or a class for expanded clones.

j_gene: TRBJ2-1; len: 14; d_gene: .; abundance: many; v_gene: TRBV28; CDR3nt: TGTGCCAGCAGGCGCGGAGGAGACTACAATGAGCAGTTCTTC; CDR3aa: CASRRGGDYNEQFF
j_gene: TRBJ2-1; len: 13; d_gene: TRBD1; abundance: many; v_gene: TRBV20-1; CDR3nt: TGCAGTGCTGTAGACAGGGCGGCGGATGAGCAGTTCTTC; CDR3aa: CSAVDRAADEQFF
j_gene: TRBJ2-5; len: 16; d_gene: .; abundance: many; v_gene: TRBV24-1; CDR3nt: TGTGCCACCAGTGATCCAGAACGGGGGTGGCAAGAGACCCAGTACTTC; CDR3aa: CATSDPERGWQETQYF
j_gene: TRBJ1-4; len: 13; d_gene: .; abundance: few; v_gene: TRBV20-1; CDR3nt: TGCAGTGCTTTCCGACGGGGCTCTGAAAAACTGTTTTTT; CDR3aa: CSAFRRGSEKLFF
j_gene: TRBJ2-3; len: 16; d_gene: .; abundance: many; v_gene: TRBV15; CDR3nt: TGTGCCACCAGCAGAGGGCAGGGGCATTTGGGAGATACGCAGTATTTT; CDR3aa: CATSRGQGHLGDTQYF
j_gene: TRBJ2-1; len: 15; d_gene: .; abundance: .; v_gene: TRBV19; CDR3nt: TGTGCCAGTAGTATCGCTAGGGGCTCCTACAATGAGCAGTTCTTC; CDR3aa: CASSIARGSYNEQFF
j_gene: TRBJ1-2; len: 12; d_gene: .; abundance: many; v_gene: TRBV3-1; CDR3nt: TGTGCCAGCAGCCAAGCTAACTATGGCTACACCTTC; CDR3aa: CASSQANYGYTF
j_gene: TRBJ1-4; len: 15; d_gene: TRBD1; abundance: many; v_gene: TRBV7-8; CDR3nt: TGTGCCAGCAGCCCATCGACAGGGGGTAGCGAAAAACTGTTTTTT; CDR3aa: CASSPSTGGSEKLFF
j_gene: TRBJ2-3; len: 14; d_gene: .; abundance: many; v_gene: TRBV30; CDR3nt: TGTGCCTGGAGTCCAGGGGTTTTGGCAGATACGCAGTATTTT; CDR3aa: CAWSPGVLADTQYF
j_gene: TRBJ2-1; len: 17; d_gene: .; abundance: few; v_gene: TRBV29-1; CDR3nt: TGCAGCGTTGGGACAGGGAATGGCGGGAGAGCCGGGGATGAGCAGTTCTTC; CDR3aa: CSVGTGNGGRAGDEQFF
j_gene: TRBJ2-1; len: 12; d_gene: .; abundance: .; v_gene: TRBV29-1; CDR3nt: TGCAGCGTTGACGGTAGGGTCAATGAGCAGTTCTTC; CDR3aa: CSVDGRVNEQFF
j_gene: TRBJ2-3; len: 18; d_gene: TRBD2; abundance: many; v_gene: TRBV6-2/TRBV6-3; CDR3nt: TGTGCCAGCAGTTACTCGACTAGCGGGAGGACTAGCACAGATACGCAGTATTTT; CDR3aa: CASSYSTSGRTSTDTQYF
j_gene: TRBJ2-5; len: 15; d_gene: TRBD2; abundance: .; v_gene: TRBV5-1; CDR3nt: TGCGCCAGCAGCTTGGGAAAGGGACTACAAGAGACCCAGTACTTC; CDR3aa: CASSLGKGLQETQYF
j_gene: TRBJ1-5; len: 15; d_gene: .; abundance: many; v_gene: TRBV20-1; CDR3nt: TGCAGTGTACAGGACGGAACATATAGCAATCAGCCCCAGCATTTT; CDR3aa: CSVQDGTYSNQPQHF
j_gene: TRBJ2-3; len: 15; d_gene: .; abundance: many; v_gene: TRBV6-1; CDR3nt: TGTGCCAGCAGTGAGTCTGGCCGGAGCACAGATACGCAGTATTTT; CDR3aa: CASSESGRSTDTQYF
j_gene: TRBJ1-2; len: 12; d_gene: .; abundance: .; v_gene: TRBV9; CDR3nt: TGTGCCAGCAGCAAAGACATGGGAGGCTACACCTTC; CDR3aa: CASSKDMGGYTF
j_gene: TRBJ2-3; len: 15; d_gene: TRBD2; abundance: few; v_gene: TRBV27; CDR3nt: TGTGCCAGCGGACGAGCGGGAGGGCCGGTAGATACGCAGTATTTT; CDR3aa: CASGRAGGPVDTQYF
j_gene: TRBJ1-5; len: 15; d_gene: .; abundance: .; v_gene: TRBV5-1; CDR3nt: TGCGCCAGCAGCTTGGGGTCGAGGGATGGACAGCCCCAGCATTTT; CDR3aa: CASSLGSRDGQPQHF
j_gene: TRBJ1-4; len: 12; d_gene: .; abundance: .; v_gene: TRBV25-1; CDR3nt: TGTGCCAGCAGATTGGGGAACGAAAAACTGTTTTTT; CDR3aa: CASRLGNEKLFF
j_gene: TRBJ2-6; len: 16; d_gene: .; abundance: few; v_gene: TRBV19; CDR3nt: TGTGCCAGTAGTATACAGGGGGGATCTGGGGCCAACGTCCTGACTTTC; CDR3aa: CASSIQGGSGANVLTF
j_gene: TRBJ1-4; len: 16; d_gene: TRBD1; abundance: many; v_gene: TRBV6-1; CDR3nt: TGTGCCAGCAGTGGACGAACCGGGACAGGGAATGAAAAACTGTTTTTT; CDR3aa: CASSGRTGTGNEKLFF
j_gene: TRBJ1-2; len: 16; d_gene: TRBD1; abundance: many; v_gene: TRBV12-5; CDR3nt: TGTGCTAGTGGTTTGGCAACCGGGACAGGGGGCGGTGGCTACACCTTC; CDR3aa: CASGLATGTGGGGYTF
j_gene: TRBJ2-7; len: 14; d_gene: .; abundance: many; v_gene: TRBV3-1; CDR3nt: TGTGCCAGCAGCCAAGGTAGCGTAGCCTACGAGCAGTACTTC; CDR3aa: CASSQGSVAYEQYF
j_gene: TRBJ2-1; len: 13; d_gene: .; abundance: many; v_gene: TRBV20-1; CDR3nt: TGCACTATTTCGGGGAACAGTAACAATGAGCAGTTCTTC; CDR3aa: CTISGNSNNEQFF
j_gene: TRBJ2-2; len: 17; d_gene: TRBD1; abundance: many; v_gene: TRBV9; CDR3nt: TGTGCCAGCAGCTTTGATTTGGGACAGGGGGGACTCGGGGAGCTGTTTTTT; CDR3aa: CASSFDLGQGGLGELFF
j_gene: TRBJ1-2; len: 16; d_gene: TRBD1; abundance: .; v_gene: TRBV9; CDR3nt: TGTGCCAGCAGCGTAGTTTCTGGACAGGGGAAAGGTGGCTACACCTTC; CDR3aa: CASSVVSGQGKGGYTF
j_gene: TRBJ1-5; len: 15; d_gene: .; abundance: .; v_gene: TRBV4-2; CDR3nt: TGTGCCAGCAGAAGGACGGACCAAAGCAATCAGCCCCAGCATTTT; CDR3aa: CASRRTDQSNQPQHF
j_gene: TRBJ2-7; len: 16; d_gene: .; abundance: few; v_gene: TRBV5-1; CDR3nt: TGCGCCAGCAGCTTGGTGTCCAGCAAAAACTCCTGCGAGCAGTACTTC; CDR3aa: CASSLVSSKNSCEQYF
j_gene: TRBJ2-5; len: 14; d_gene: .; abundance: many; v_gene: TRBV5-8; CDR3nt: TGTGCCAGCAGCTGGGGGCCTCTGGAAGAGACCCAGTACTTC; CDR3aa: CASSWGPLEETQYF
j_gene: TRBJ2-7; len: 15; d_gene: TRBD1; abundance: .; v_gene: TRBV29-1; CDR3nt: TGCAGCGTAAAACCTCGGACAGGGCCATCCTACGAGCAGTACTTC; CDR3aa: CSVKPRTGPSYEQYF
j_gene: TRBJ2-3; len: 15; d_gene: TRBD2; abundance: .; v_gene: TRBV3-1; CDR3nt: TGTGCCAGCAGCGAGACTAGCGGTCCAGGGGATACGCAGTATTTT; CDR3aa: CASSETSGPGDTQYF
j_gene: TRBJ2-5; len: 13; d_gene: TRBD1; abundance: many; v_gene: TRBV5-4; CDR3nt: TGTGCCAGCAGCCGACAGGGTGAGGAGACCCAGTACTTC; CDR3aa: CASSRQGEETQYF
j_gene: TRBJ2-7; len: 15; d_gene: TRBD2; abundance: .; v_gene: TRBV30; CDR3nt: TGTGCCTGGAGTGACCCTAGCGGGAGGGACAATGAGCAGTACTTC; CDR3aa: CAWSDPSGRDNEQYF
j_gene: TRBJ1-1; len: 15; d_gene: .; abundance: many; v_gene: TRBV12-3/TRBV12-4; CDR3nt: TGTGCCAGCAGTTTACATGGGGCAAAAAACACTGAAGCTTTCTTT; CDR3aa: CASSLHGAKNTEAFF
j_gene: TRBJ2-5; len: 16; d_gene: TRBD2; abundance: few; v_gene: TRBV12-3/TRBV12-4; CDR3nt: TGTGCCAGCAGGGCGGGACTAGCGGGAGGTCAAGAGACCCAGTACTTC; CDR3aa: CASRAGLAGGQETQYF